The 8 T cell receptor beta chains listed next were all sequenced from one sample in a study of CD8 T cells in ankylosing spondylitis. Via MiXCR, TCRdb re-called the 5' RACE reads, giving one row per CDR3 protein. The table lists approximately 39,000 distinct CDR3 sequences, 9.5% to 11% of them singletons. Sequencing used synovial fluid, either unsorted or a sorted T cell fraction (not recorded which). These receptors were taken from a male donor with ankylosing spondylitis.

The DNA of the CDR3 is TGTGCCAGCAGCTTAATGAGTGCAGGGCGCCTGCTCTCTGGGGCCAACGTCCTGACTTTC. This codes for CASSLMSAGRLLSGANVLTF. The rearrangement joins TRBV11-1 to TRBJ2-6; maybe TRBD1 (5 bases). V shed 2 bases and J shed 0 bases, with 20 bases lying between them. The CDR3 sequence is 20 residues long. CDR1 is SGHAT, CDR2 FQDESV, per germline (reference sequence).

This clonotype was detected a few times. The V call is TRBV27, the J call TRBJ1-2; TRBD1 agrees at 7 bases. This CDR3 is built from 14 residues. Looked up from germline, CDR1 is MNHEY and CDR2 is SMNVEV (reference sequence). V lost 6 bases and J lost 3; bases outside the gene matches: 7. Here the CDR3 DNA reads TGTGCCAGCAGCCCGTACAGGGGACACTATGGCTACACCTTC. It yields the protein CASSPYRGHYGYTF.

The chain links TRBV30 to TRBJ1-2; D ambiguous. Germline-derived CDR1 and CDR2 are GTSNPN and SVGIG (reference sequence). Trimming left V 5 bases short and J 2 bases short, with 12 bases between. The CDR3 has 13 amino acids. The CDR3 loop is CAWAPGRNYGYTF. Written as DNA, the CDR3 is TGTGCCTGGGCCCCTGGGCGGAACTATGGCTACACCTTC.

This clonotype was seen repeatedly, ten times or more. The rearrangement uses TRBV7-9 and TRBJ2-1; D possibly uses TRBD1 or TRBD2 (5 bases each). V was clipped by 5 bases and J by 2 bases, with 13 bases between them. The CDR3 totals 15 residues. The germline V gene encodes CDR1 SEHNR and CDR2 FQNEAQ (reference sequence). In nucleotides, the CDR3 is TGTGCCAGCAGCGCCCAGGGAGAGCCCTACAATGAGCAGTTCTTC. Its translation is CASSAQGEPYNEQFF.

The V and J genes are TRBV15 and TRBJ1-6; 7 bases map to TRBD1. With V trimmed by 0 bases and J by 11 bases, 4 bases remained unmatched. The length of the CDR3 is 14 residues. CDR1 and CDR2 (germline): LNHNV, YYDKDF (reference sequence). CDR3 nucleotides: TGTGCCACCAGCAGAGATCTAGGGGGCACACCCCTCCACTTT. Protein product: CATSRDLGGTPLHF. Using reference TRBV15 and TRBJ1-6 for the parts outside the CDR3, the full variable domain is DAMVIQNPRYQVTQFGKPVTLSCSQTLNHNVMYWYQQKSSQAPKLLFHYYDKDFNNEADTPDNFQSRRPNTSFCFLDIRSPGLGDTAMYLCATSRDLGGTPLHFGNGTRLTVT.

The V and J genes are TRBV12-3 or TRBV12-4 and TRBJ2-1; 7 nucleotides align to TRBD2. The CDR3 runs to 15 residues. The V segment lost 5 bases and the J segment 4 bases; nucleotides outside the gene matches: 8. The DNA for the CDR3 is TGTGCCAGCAGTGGGGGGGGAATTATTTACAATGAGCAGTTCTTC. Amino acid sequence: CASSGGGIIYNEQFF.

The rearrangement links TRBV5-1 to TRBJ2-7, with 7 bases matching TRBD2. The CDR3 runs 14 residues. The germline gives CDR1 SGHRS, CDR2 YFSETQ. Trimming removed 2 bases from V and 2 bases from J; junction bases left unmatched: 4. The CDR3, as DNA: TGCGCCAGCAGCTTCGAGCGGGGAGCCTACGAGCAGTACTTC. Encoded protein: CASSFERGAYEQYF.

This clonotype was observed a handful of times. In DNA, the CDR3 is TGTGCCAGCAGCCCCGGTCTCCTGAATGATGAGCAGTTCTTC. Translation: CASSPGLLNDEQFF. J is TRBJ2-1 and V is TRBV7-3; D call uncertain. The CDR3 loop spans 14 amino acids. The germline gives CDR1 SGHTA, CDR2 FQGTGA. Trimming removed 5 bases at V and 8 bases at J, with 16 bases between.